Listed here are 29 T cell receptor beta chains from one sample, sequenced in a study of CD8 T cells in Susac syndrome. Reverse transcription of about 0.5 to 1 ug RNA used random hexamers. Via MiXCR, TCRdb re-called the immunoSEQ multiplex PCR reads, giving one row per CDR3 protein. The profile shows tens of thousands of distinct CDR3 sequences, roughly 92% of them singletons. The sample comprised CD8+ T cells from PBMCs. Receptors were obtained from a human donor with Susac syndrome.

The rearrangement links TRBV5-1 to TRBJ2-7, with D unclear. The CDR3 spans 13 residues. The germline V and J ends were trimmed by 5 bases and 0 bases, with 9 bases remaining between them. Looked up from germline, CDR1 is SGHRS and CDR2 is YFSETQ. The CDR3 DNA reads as TGCGCCAGCAGTTCCGACACCTCCTACGAGCAGTACTTC. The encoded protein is CASSSDTSYEQYF.

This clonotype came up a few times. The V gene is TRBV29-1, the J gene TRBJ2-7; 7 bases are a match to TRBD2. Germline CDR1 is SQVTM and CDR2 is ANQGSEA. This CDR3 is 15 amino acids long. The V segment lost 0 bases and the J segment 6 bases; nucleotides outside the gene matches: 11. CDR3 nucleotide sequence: TGCAGCGTTGAAGATTCCTCTAGCGGATTAGGCGAGCAGTACTTC. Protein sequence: CSVEDSSSGLGEQYF.

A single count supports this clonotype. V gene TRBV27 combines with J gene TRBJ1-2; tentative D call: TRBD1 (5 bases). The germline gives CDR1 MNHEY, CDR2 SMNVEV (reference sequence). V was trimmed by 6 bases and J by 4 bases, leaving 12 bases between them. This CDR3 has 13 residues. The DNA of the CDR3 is TGTGCCAGCAGAGCCGGGGGACGCTATGGCTACACCTTC. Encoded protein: CASRAGGRYGYTF.

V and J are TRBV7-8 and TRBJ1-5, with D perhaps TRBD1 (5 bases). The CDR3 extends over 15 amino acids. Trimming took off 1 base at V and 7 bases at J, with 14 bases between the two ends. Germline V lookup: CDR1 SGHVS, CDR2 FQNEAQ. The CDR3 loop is CASSLDRFSRQPQHF. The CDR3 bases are TGTGCCAGCAGCTTAGACAGGTTTTCGAGACAGCCCCAGCATTTT.

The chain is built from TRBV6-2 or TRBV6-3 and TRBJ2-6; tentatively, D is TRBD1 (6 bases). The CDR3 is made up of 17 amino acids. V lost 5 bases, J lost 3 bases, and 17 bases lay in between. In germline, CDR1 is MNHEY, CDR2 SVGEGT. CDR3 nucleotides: TGTGCCAGCAGTACATCGAACAGGGTTTTTGGGGCCAACGTCCTGACTTTC. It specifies CASSTSNRVFGANVLTF.

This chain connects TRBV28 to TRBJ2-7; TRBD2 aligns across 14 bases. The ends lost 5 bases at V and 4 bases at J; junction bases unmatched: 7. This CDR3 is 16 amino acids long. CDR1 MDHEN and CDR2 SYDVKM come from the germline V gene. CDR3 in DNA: TGTGCCAGCAGTAAACCGGGACTAGCGGGAGCTTACGAGCAGTACTTC. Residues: CASSKPGLAGAYEQYF.

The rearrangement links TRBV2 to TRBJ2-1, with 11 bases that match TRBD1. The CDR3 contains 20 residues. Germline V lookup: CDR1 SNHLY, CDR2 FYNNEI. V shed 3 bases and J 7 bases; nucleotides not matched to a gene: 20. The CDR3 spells CASSDWTGGEIPFSINEQFF. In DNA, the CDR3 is TGTGCCAGCAGTGACTGGACAGGGGGCGAGATCCCATTCTCTATAAATGAGCAGTTCTTC.

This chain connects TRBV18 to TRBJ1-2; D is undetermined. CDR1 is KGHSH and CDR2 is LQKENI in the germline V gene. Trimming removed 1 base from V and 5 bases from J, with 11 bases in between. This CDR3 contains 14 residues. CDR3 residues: CASSPRAESYGYTF. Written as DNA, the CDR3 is TGTGCCAGCTCACCACGGGCAGAATCTTATGGCTACACCTTC.

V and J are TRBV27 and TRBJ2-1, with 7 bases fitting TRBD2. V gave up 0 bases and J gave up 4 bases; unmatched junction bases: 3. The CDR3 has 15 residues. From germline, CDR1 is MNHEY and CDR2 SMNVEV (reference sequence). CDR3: CASSLSSSGYNEQFF. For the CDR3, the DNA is TGTGCCAGCAGTTTATCGAGTAGCGGGTACAATGAGCAGTTCTTC.

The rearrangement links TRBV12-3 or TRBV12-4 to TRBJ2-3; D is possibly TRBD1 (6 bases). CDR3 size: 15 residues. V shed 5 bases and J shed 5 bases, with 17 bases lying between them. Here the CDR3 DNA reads TGTGCCAGCAGTCCCGGACAGATCCGGGGAGATACGCAGTATTTT. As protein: CASSPGQIRGDTQYF.

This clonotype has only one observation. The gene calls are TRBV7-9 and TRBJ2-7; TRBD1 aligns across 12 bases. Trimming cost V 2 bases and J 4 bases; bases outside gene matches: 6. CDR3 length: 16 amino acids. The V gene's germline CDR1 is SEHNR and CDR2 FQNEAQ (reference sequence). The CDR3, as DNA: TGTGCCAGCAGCTTAACGGGACAGGGGGCGAGGTACGAGCAGTACTTC. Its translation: CASSLTGQGARYEQYF.

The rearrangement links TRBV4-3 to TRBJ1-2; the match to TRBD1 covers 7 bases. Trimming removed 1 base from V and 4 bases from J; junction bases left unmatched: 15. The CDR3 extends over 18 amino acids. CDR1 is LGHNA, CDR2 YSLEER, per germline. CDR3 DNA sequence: TGCGCCAGCAGCCAAGTCGGCGGTGTGGAGGGGGCTTTCTATGGCTACACCTTC. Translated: CASSQVGGVEGAFYGYTF.

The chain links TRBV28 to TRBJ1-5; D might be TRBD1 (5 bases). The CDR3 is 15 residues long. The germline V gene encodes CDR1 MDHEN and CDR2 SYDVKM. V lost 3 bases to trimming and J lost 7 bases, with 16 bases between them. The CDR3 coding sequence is TGTGCCAGCAGTTTCTCGGCCCTCCGGGGGCAGCCCCAGCATTTT. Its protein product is CASSFSALRGQPQHF.

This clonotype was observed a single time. CDR3 in amino acids: CASSISRGTNTGELFF. In nucleotides, the CDR3 is TGTGCCAGTAGTATATCCAGGGGCACGAACACCGGGGAGCTGTTTTTT. The chain uses TRBV19 and TRBJ2-2; possible D gene TRBD1, 6 bases. Germline V gives CDR1 LNHDA, CDR2 SQIVND (reference sequence). The germline V and J ends were trimmed by 2 bases and 0 bases, with 10 bases remaining between them. The CDR3 runs to 16 residues.

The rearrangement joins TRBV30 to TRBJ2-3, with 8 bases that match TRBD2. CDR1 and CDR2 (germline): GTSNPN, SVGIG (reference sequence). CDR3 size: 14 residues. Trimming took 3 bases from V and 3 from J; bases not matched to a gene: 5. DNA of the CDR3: TGTGCCTGGAGAAGTGCGGGGGGAACAGATACGCAGTATTTT. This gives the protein CAWRSAGGTDTQYF.

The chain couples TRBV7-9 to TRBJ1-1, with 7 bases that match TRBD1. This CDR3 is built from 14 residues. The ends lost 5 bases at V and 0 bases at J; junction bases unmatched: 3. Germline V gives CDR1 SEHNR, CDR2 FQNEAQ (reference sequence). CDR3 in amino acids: CASSTTGLNTEAFF. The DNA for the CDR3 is TGTGCCAGCAGCACGACAGGGTTGAACACTGAAGCTTTCTTT.

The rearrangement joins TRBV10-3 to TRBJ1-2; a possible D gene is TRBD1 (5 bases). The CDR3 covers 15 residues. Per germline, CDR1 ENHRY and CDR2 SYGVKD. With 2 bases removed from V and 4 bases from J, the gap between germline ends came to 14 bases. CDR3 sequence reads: CAISEDGGISYGYTF. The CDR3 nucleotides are TGTGCCATCAGTGAGGATGGGGGTATCTCCTATGGCTACACCTTC.

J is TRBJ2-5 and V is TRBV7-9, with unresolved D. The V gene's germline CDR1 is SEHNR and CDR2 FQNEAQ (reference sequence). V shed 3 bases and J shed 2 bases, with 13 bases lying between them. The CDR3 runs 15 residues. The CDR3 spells CASSLALVGQETQYF. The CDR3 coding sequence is TGTGCCAGCAGCTTGGCCCTGGTTGGGCAAGAGACCCAGTACTTC. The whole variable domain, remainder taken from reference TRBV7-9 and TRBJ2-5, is DTGVSQNPRHKITKRGQNVTFRCDPISEHNRLYWYRQTLGQGPEFLTYFQNEAQLEKSRLLSDRFSAERPKGSFSTLEIQRTEQGDSAMYLCASSLALVGQETQYFGPGTRLLVL.

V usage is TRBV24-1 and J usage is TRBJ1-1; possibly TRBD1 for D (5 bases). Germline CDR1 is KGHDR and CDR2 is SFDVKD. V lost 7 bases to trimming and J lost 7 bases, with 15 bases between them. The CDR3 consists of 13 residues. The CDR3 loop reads CATRGVRVLEAFF. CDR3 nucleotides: TGTGCCACCAGAGGGGTAAGGGTCCTTGAAGCTTTCTTT.

DNA of the CDR3: TGCAGTGCCCGCCACGGGGGTAGGCGTCCAAGGGCCGATGAGCAGTTCTTC. Translated, it gives CSARHGGRRPRADEQFF. V is TRBV20-1 and J is TRBJ2-1, with a possible D match to TRBD2 (6 bases). V was pared by 6 bases and J by 8 bases, with 29 bases between. Germline V gene data show CDR1 as DFQATT and CDR2 as SNEGSKA (reference sequence). This CDR3 region has 17 residues.

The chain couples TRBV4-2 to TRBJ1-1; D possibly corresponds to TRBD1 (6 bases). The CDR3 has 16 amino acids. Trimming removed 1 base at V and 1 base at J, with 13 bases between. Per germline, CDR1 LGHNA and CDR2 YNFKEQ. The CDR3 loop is CASSQGARGANTEAFF. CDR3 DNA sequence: TGTGCCAGCAGCCAAGGCGCGCGGGGGGCGAACACTGAAGCTTTCTTT.

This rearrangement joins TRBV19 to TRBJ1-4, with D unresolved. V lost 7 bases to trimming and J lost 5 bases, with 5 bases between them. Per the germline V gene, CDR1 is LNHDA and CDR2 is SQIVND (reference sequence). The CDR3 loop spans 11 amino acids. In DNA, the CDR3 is TGTGCCAGTATGGAGAATGAAAAACTGTTTTTT. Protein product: CASMENEKLFF.

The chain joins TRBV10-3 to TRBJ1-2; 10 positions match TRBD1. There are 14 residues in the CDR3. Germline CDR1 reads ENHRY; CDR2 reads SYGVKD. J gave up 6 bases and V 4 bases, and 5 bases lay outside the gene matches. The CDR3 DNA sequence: TGTGCCATCAGTGGGACAGGGGGGTTCCATGGCTACACCTTC. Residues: CAISGTGGFHGYTF.

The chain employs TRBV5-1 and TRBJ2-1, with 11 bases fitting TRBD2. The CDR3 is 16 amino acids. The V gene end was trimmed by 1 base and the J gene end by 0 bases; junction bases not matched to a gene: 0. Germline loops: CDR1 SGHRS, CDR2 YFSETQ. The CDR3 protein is CASSLTSGSSYNEQFF. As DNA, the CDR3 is TGCGCCAGCAGCTTGACTAGCGGGAGCTCCTACAATGAGCAGTTCTTC.

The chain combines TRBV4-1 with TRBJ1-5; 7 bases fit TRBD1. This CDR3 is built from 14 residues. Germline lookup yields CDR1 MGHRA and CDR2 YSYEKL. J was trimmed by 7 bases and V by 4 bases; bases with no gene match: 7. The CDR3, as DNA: TGCGCCAGCAGCCCCGACAGGGCTCAGCAGCCCCAGCATTTT. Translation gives CASSPDRAQQPQHF.

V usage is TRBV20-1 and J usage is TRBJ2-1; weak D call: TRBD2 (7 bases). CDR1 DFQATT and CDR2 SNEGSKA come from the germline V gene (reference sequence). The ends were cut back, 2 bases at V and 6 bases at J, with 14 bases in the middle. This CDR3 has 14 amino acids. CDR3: CSARRGGSTNEQFF. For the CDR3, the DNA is TGCAGTGCTAGAAGGGGGGGATCCACCAATGAGCAGTTCTTC.

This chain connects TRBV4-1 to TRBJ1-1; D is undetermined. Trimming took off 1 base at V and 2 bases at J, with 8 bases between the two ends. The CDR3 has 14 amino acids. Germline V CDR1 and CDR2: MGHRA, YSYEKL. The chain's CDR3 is CASSQVLENTEAFF. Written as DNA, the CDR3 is TGCGCCAGCAGCCAAGTGCTCGAAAACACTGAAGCTTTCTTT.

The CDR3 nucleotides read TGTGCCAGCAGCAGTGGACTAGCGGGGACCTCCTACGAGCAGTACTTC. Amino acid sequence: CASSSGLAGTSYEQYF. V and J are TRBV7-9 and TRBJ2-7, with TRBD2 matching 12 bases. The germline V gene has CDR1 SEHNR and CDR2 FQNEAQ (reference sequence). The CDR3 loop spans 16 amino acids. After removal of 5 bases from V and 0 bases from J, the junction contained 5 bases not matched to a gene. The full variable domain, in which reference TRBV7-9 and TRBJ2-7 provide the parts outside the CDR3, is DTGVSQNPRHKITKRGQNVTFRCDPISEHNRLYWYRQTLGQGPEFLTYFQNEAQLEKSRLLSDRFSAERPKGSFSTLEIQRTEQGDSAMYLCASSSGLAGTSYEQYFGPGTRLTVT.

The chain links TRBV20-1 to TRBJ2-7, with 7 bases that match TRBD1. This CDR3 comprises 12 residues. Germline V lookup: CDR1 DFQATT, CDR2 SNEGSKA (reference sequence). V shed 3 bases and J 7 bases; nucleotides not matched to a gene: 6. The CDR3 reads CSASTGALEQYF. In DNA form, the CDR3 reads TGCAGTGCTAGTACAGGGGCGCTTGAGCAGTACTTC.